The 25 T cell receptor beta chains below come from one sample, sequenced in a study of blood T cell repertoires in COVID-19. The method was immunoSEQ multiplex PCR; TCRdb's version includes in-frame clones alone and lacks a portion of them. The table records 250,000 to 300,000 clones, 85% of them present only once. Sequenced material: PBMCs or T cells enriched from blood (not recorded which). These TCRs come from a woman in her fifties or sixties who had been exposed to COVID-19.

Written as DNA, the CDR3 is TGCGCCAGCAGCTTGGAGGGGGACTACACAGATACGCAGTATTTT. It yields the protein CASSLEGDYTDTQYF. The chain has TRBV5-1 and TRBJ2-3; D is perhaps TRBD2 (7 bases). The CDR3 contains 15 residues. Trimming cost V 0 bases and J 2 bases, with 10 bases left between them. Per the germline V gene, CDR1 is SGHRS and CDR2 is YFSETQ.

V usage is TRBV9 and J usage is TRBJ2-2, with a weak D call TRBD1 (6 bases). The CDR3 loop spans 15 amino acids. Germline V gene data show CDR1 as SGDLS and CDR2 as YYNGEE. Deletions cut 0 bases from V and 5 bases from J, with 11 bases between. CDR3: CASSVAQGRTGELFF. In nucleotides, the CDR3 is TGTGCCAGCAGCGTAGCTCAGGGGAGAACCGGGGAGCTGTTTTTT.

The chain employs TRBV7-7 and TRBJ2-5, with a weak D call TRBD2 (6 bases). The length of the CDR3 is 13 residues. V was shortened by 4 bases and J by 9 bases, with 15 bases between the two germline ends. Germline V gene lookup returns CDR1 SSHAT and CDR2 FNYEAQ (reference sequence). CDR3 DNA: TGTGCCAGCAGCTCCGGGCGGGGTGGAGCCCAGTACTTC. It specifies CASSSGRGGAQYF.

This chain connects TRBV30 to TRBJ2-5, with TRBD1 identical over 8 bases. Per germline, CDR1 GTSNPN and CDR2 SVGIG (reference sequence). V shed 0 bases, J shed 3 bases, and the junction held 9 bases outside the gene matches. The CDR3 sequence is 16 residues long. The CDR3 bases are TGTGCCTGGAGTGTAAAGTCGTGGACAGGGAAAGAGACCCAGTACTTC. It is translated as CAWSVKSWTGKETQYF.

V gene TRBV9 combines with J gene TRBJ1-1, with D unresolved. V lost 0 bases and J 3 bases, leaving 9 bases between the germline ends. CDR3 length equals 14 residues. CDR1 is SGDLS, CDR2 YYNGEE, per germline. The CDR3 bases are TGTGCCAGCAGCGTAGTGGCCAGTTACACTGAAGCTTTCTTT. Translating gives CASSVVASYTEAFF.

The CDR3 loop reads CASRKAGTGGYGYTF. The CDR3 DNA sequence: TGTGCCAGTAGGAAGGCCGGGACAGGGGGCTATGGCTACACCTTC. The rearrangement links TRBV19 to TRBJ1-2; TRBD1 matches at 11 bases. The CDR3 sequence is 15 residues long. CDR1 is LNHDA and CDR2 is SQIVND in the germline V gene (reference sequence). Losses at the gene ends were 6 bases for V and 4 bases for J; bases not matched to a gene: 7.

V is TRBV9 and J is TRBJ1-3; tentatively, D is TRBD1 (5 bases). V lost 0 bases and J lost 2, with 12 bases in between. The CDR3 covers 16 residues. Germline lookup yields CDR1 SGDLS and CDR2 YYNGEE. CDR3 amino acids: CASSVAPTEPGNTIYF. The CDR3 DNA follows: TGTGCCAGCAGCGTAGCCCCGACAGAACCTGGAAACACCATATATTTT.

J is TRBJ1-2 and V is TRBV30; the match to TRBD1 covers 8 bases. Germline V gene lookup returns CDR1 GTSNPN and CDR2 SVGIG (reference sequence). The CDR3 is made up of 15 amino acids. V trimming: 2 bases; J trimming: 4 bases; junction bases outside the gene matches: 9. CDR3 amino acids: CAWSFATDRGYGYTF. The CDR3, as DNA: TGTGCCTGGAGTTTCGCCACCGACAGGGGCTATGGCTACACCTTC.

A few counts support this clone. The V and J genes are TRBV5-4 and TRBJ2-2, with 8 bases that match TRBD2. The CDR3 length is 17 residues. V lost 3 bases and J lost 5; bases outside the gene matches: 12. CDR1 and CDR2 (germline): SGHNT, YYREEE (reference sequence). The CDR3 loop is CASSSFSTSGRTGELFF. CDR3 in DNA: TGTGCCAGCAGCTCGTTTTCTACTAGCGGTCGGACCGGGGAGCTGTTTTTT.

V usage is TRBV11-2 and J usage is TRBJ2-2; D is perhaps TRBD2 (5 bases). Germline assignment: CDR1 SGHAT and CDR2 FQNNGV. The CDR3 is 14 residues long. The V end was cut by 6 bases, the J end by 1 base, with 9 bases between. Here the CDR3 DNA reads TGTGCCAGCAGAGTAACTAGGAACACCGGGGAGCTGTTTTTT. Protein sequence: CASRVTRNTGELFF.

This rearrangement joins TRBV5-1 to TRBJ2-5, with 9 nucleotides matching TRBD1. The J call may be incorrect, as the DNA end agrees better with TRBJ2-7. The CDR3 extends over 17 amino acids. Germline V lookup: CDR1 SGHRS, CDR2 YFSETQ. CDR3 amino acids: CASSLARGQGSSYEQYF. CDR3 sequence (DNA): TGCGCCAGCAGCTTGGCCCGGGGACAGGGTAGCTCCTACGAGCAGTACTTC.

This chain connects TRBV11-2 to TRBJ1-5; 7 bases are a match to TRBD1. The CDR3 extends over 14 amino acids. Germline assignment: CDR1 SGHAT and CDR2 FQNNGV. The trim removed 5 bases at V and 6 bases at J, leaving 7 bases unmatched. For the CDR3, the DNA is TGTGCCAGCAGCCCTGACAGGGTAGGTCAGCCCCAGCATTTT. It encodes CASSPDRVGQPQHF.

The rearrangement joins TRBV6-1 to TRBJ2-1; TRBD1 matches 7 bases. Germline V gene sequence: CDR1 MNHNS, CDR2 SASEGT. The CDR3 has 13 residues. Trimming took 3 bases from V and 8 from J; bases not matched to a gene: 4. CDR3 loop: CASSDDRADEQFF. The CDR3, as DNA: TGTGCCAGCAGTGATGACAGGGCCGATGAGCAGTTCTTC.

This clone was picked up many times. The chain carries TRBV3-1 (or the pseudogene TRBV3-2) and TRBJ1-6, with D hard to call. The CDR3 runs 13 residues. In germline, CDR1 is LGHDT, CDR2 YNNKEL (reference sequence). The V gene lost 3 bases and the J gene lost 7 bases, with 7 bases spanning the gap. CDR3 in amino acids: CASSQYVNSPLHF. The CDR3 DNA reads as TGTGCCAGCAGCCAGTATGTAAATTCACCCCTCCACTTT.

V is TRBV12-5 and J is TRBJ1-1; D is perhaps TRBD1 (6 bases). V was cut by 1 base and J by 6 bases, with 18 bases left in between. There are 16 residues in the CDR3. Germline V gives CDR1 LGHNT, CDR2 FRNRAP. The CDR3 here is CASGLALTGGASEAFF. CDR3 DNA sequence: TGTGCTAGTGGTTTGGCTTTGACGGGGGGGGCCTCTGAAGCTTTCTTT.

The chain uses TRBV7-9 and TRBJ2-3; D is undetermined. V lost 1 base to trimming and J lost 4 bases, with 9 bases between them. The CDR3 has 14 residues. Germline V gives CDR1 SEHNR, CDR2 FQNEAQ (reference sequence). This CDR3 is CASSLGATADTQYF. The CDR3 DNA is TGTGCCAGCAGCTTAGGGGCAACTGCAGATACGCAGTATTTT.

The chain links TRBV5-1 to TRBJ2-1; TRBD2 matches at 11 bases. Looked up from germline, CDR1 is SGHRS and CDR2 is YFSETQ. The CDR3 covers 17 residues. Germline trimming cut 0 bases from V and 4 bases from J; bases unmatched to any gene: 6. CDR3 residues: CASSLDIGTSGYNEQFF. The CDR3 DNA is TGCGCCAGCAGCTTGGACATCGGGACTAGCGGATACAATGAGCAGTTCTTC. The whole variable domain, filled in from reference TRBV5-1 and TRBJ2-1, reads KAGVTQTPRYLIKTRGQQVTLSCSPISGHRSVSWYQQTPGQGLQFLFEYFSETQRNKGNFPGRFSGRQFSNSRSEMNVSTLELGDSALYLCASSLDIGTSGYNEQFFGPGTRLTVL.

The count of this clone is one. CDR3 residues: CASSLVGLTTEAFF. The CDR3 DNA follows: TGTGCCAGCAGCTTAGTGGGACTGACCACTGAAGCTTTCTTT. The genes are TRBV7-9 and TRBJ1-1, with D possibly being TRBD1 (5 bases). CDR1 SEHNR and CDR2 FQNEAQ come from the germline V gene (reference sequence). The CDR3 extends over 14 amino acids. Trimming took 1 base from V and 4 from J, leaving 10 bases between them.

The chain uses TRBV14 and TRBJ1-1; D is unresolved. Germline CDR1 and CDR2: SGHDN and FVKESK. The CDR3 sequence is 13 residues long. The V gene lost 2 bases and the J gene lost 2 bases, with 6 bases spanning the gap. The CDR3 reads CASSQNLNTEAFF. For the CDR3, the DNA is TGTGCCAGCAGCCAAAACCTAAACACTGAAGCTTTCTTT.

This clone has just a few counts. The rearrangement joins TRBV6-2 or TRBV6-3 to TRBJ2-2, with 8 bases identical to TRBD2. V was pared by 7 bases and J by 5 bases, with 3 bases of the junction left unmatched. Germline CDR1 and CDR2: MNHEY and SVGEGT. This CDR3 comprises 13 residues. In nucleotides, the CDR3 is TGTGCCAGCACCCCGGGGGGGACCGGGGAGCTGTTTTTT. Translated, it gives CASTPGGTGELFF.

The chain recombines TRBV5-6 with TRBJ1-6; 7 nucleotides align to TRBD1. Looked up from germline, CDR1 is SGHDT and CDR2 is YYEEEE. There are 16 residues in the CDR3. V shed 0 bases and J 8 bases; nucleotides not matched to a gene: 8. The CDR3 DNA sequence: TGTGCCAGCAGCTTGGTCACCGGGACAGCTCATTCACCCCTCCACTTT. Its protein is CASSLVTGTAHSPLHF. Filled out from reference TRBV5-6 and TRBJ1-6, the complete variable domain reads DAGVTQSPTHLIKTRGQQVTLRCSPKSGHDTVSWYQQALGQGPQFIFQYYEEEERQRGNFPDRFSGHQFPNYSSELNVNALLLGDSALYLCASSLVTGTAHSPLHFGNGTRLTVT.

The chain uses TRBV15 and TRBJ1-2, with TRBD1 matching 9 bases. V trimming: 2 bases; J trimming: 5 bases; junction bases outside the gene matches: 3. CDR3 size: 14 residues. Germline loops: CDR1 LNHNV, CDR2 YYDKDF (reference sequence). The CDR3: CATSRRDRVYGYTF. Here the CDR3 DNA reads TGTGCCACCAGCAGACGGGACAGGGTTTATGGCTACACCTTC.

This clone was observed a single time. The chain couples TRBV12-5 to TRBJ2-3, with 7 bases fitting TRBD2. V lost 2 bases and J lost 11; bases outside the gene matches: 4. The germline CDR1 and CDR2 sequences are LGHNT and FRNRAP. The CDR3 contains 12 residues. The CDR3 sequence: CASGLQAGMQYF. Here the CDR3 DNA reads TGTGCTAGTGGTTTGCAAGCGGGGATGCAGTATTTT.

The CDR3 DNA reads TGTGCCAGCAGCGCAGGACTAGCGGGGGGGACCGGGGAGCTGTTTTTT. It yields the protein CASSAGLAGGTGELFF. The chain recombines TRBV3-1 (or the pseudogene TRBV3-2) with TRBJ2-2; 15 nucleotides line up with TRBD2. The germline gives CDR1 LGHDT, CDR2 YNNKEL (reference sequence). The CDR3 runs 16 residues. V trimming: 5 bases; J trimming: 5 bases; junction bases outside the gene matches: 3.

This chain links TRBV2 with TRBJ2-3; TRBD2 agrees at 11 bases. The CDR3 sequence is 15 residues long. The V gene's germline CDR1 is SNHLY and CDR2 FYNNEI. The trim removed 8 bases at V and 4 bases at J, leaving 8 bases unmatched. DNA for the CDR3: TGTGCCAGCTGCCTAGCGGGGGGCGGGGCAGATACGCAGTATTTT. It is translated as CASCLAGGGADTQYF.